Following are 27 T cell receptor beta chains from one sample sequenced in a study of cytomegalovirus exposure and HLA in healthy donors. The PCR ran on 60 Vbeta and 13 Jbeta primers. Generated by immunoSEQ multiplex PCR, the TCRdb table keeps only in-frame clones and is missing some. Of fewer than 110,000 clones in the sample, over 75% are singletons; the top ten hold 2% to 2.5%. Input material: PBMCs. The receptors originated from a man aged 25 to 45 in good health and CMV-seronegative.

The chain joins TRBV25-1 to TRBJ2-2, with 7 bases aligning to TRBD1. Germline CDR1 is MGHDK and CDR2 is SYGVNS. This CDR3 has 14 residues. J was trimmed by 2 bases and V by 6 bases; bases with no gene match: 3. This chain's CDR3 is CASRPGGNTGELFF. CDR3 DNA: TGTGCCAGCAGGCCAGGGGGTAACACCGGGGAGCTGTTTTTT. The full variable domain, completed using reference TRBV25-1 and TRBJ2-2, is EADIYQTPRYLVIGTGKKITLECSQTMGHDKMYWYQQDPGMELHLIHYSYGVNSTEKGDLSSESTVSRIRTEHFPLTLESARPSHTSQYLCASRPGGNTGELFFGEGSRLTVL.

This chain connects TRBV11-2 to TRBJ1-1; 9 nucleotides align to TRBD1. The CDR3 has 14 amino acids. Germline CDR1 reads SGHAT; CDR2 reads FQNNGV. V trimming: 0 bases; J trimming: 9 bases; junction bases outside the gene matches: 5. The CDR3 nucleotides are TGTGCCAGCAGCTTAGAGCTGGGACAGGGAAAAGCTTTCTTT. Residues: CASSLELGQGKAFF.

J is TRBJ2-1 and V is TRBV6-5; no firm D call. CDR3 length equals 14 residues. Trimming removed 3 bases at V and 3 bases at J, with 9 bases between. Germline V gene sequence: CDR1 MNHEY, CDR2 SVGAGI. CDR3 bases: TGTGCCAGCAGTTATTCGGCGGACTACAATGAGCAGTTCTTC. This codes for CASSYSADYNEQFF.

This clone was detected only once. The chain uses TRBV29-1 and TRBJ2-6, with 7 bases aligning to TRBD1. Trimming took 5 bases from V and 5 from J; bases not matched to a gene: 9. The CDR3 is 15 amino acids. Germline CDR1 and CDR2: SQVTM and ANQGSEA. CDR3 residues: CSVRGQGVRANVLTF. The CDR3 DNA follows: TGCAGCGTTCGGGGTCAGGGGGTAAGGGCCAACGTCCTGACTTTC.

The chain recombines TRBV5-8 with TRBJ2-6, with D perhaps TRBD2 (6 bases). Trimming shortened V by 4 bases and J by 0 bases, and 17 bases separated the two germline ends. The CDR3 length is 18 residues. Per germline, CDR1 SGHTS and CDR2 YDEGEE. The DNA of the CDR3 is TGTGCCAGCAGCCTTGGGGCGGGGCTAAGCTCTGGGGCCAACGTCCTGACTTTC. Translation: CASSLGAGLSSGANVLTF.

This clone has a handful of counts. The chain uses TRBV7-9 and TRBJ2-1; TRBD1 agrees at 9 bases. Germline trimming cut 5 bases from V and 7 bases from J; bases unmatched to any gene: 9. Looked up from germline, CDR1 is SEHNR and CDR2 is FQNEAQ (reference sequence). The CDR3 spans 15 residues. For the CDR3, the DNA is TGTGCCAGCAGCCGGGGACAGGGTGTACGGAATGAGCAGTTCTTC. Protein: CASSRGQGVRNEQFF. Drawing the rest from reference TRBV7-9 and TRBJ2-1, the complete variable domain is DTGVSQNPRHKITKRGQNVTFRCDPISEHNRLYWYRQTLGQGPEFLTYFQNEAQLEKSRLLSDRFSAERPKGSFSTLEIQRTEQGDSAMYLCASSRGQGVRNEQFFGPGTRLTVL.

This clone was detected only a few times. This rearrangement joins TRBV9 to TRBJ1-1; D remains ambiguous. The germline V gene encodes CDR1 SGDLS and CDR2 YYNGEE. The CDR3 covers 14 residues. V was trimmed by 0 bases and J by 2 bases, leaving 8 bases between them. CDR3 region: CASSVDQFNTEAFF. DNA of the CDR3: TGTGCCAGCAGCGTAGACCAGTTTAACACTGAAGCTTTCTTT.

The V call is TRBV7-6, the J call TRBJ1-1, with 11 bases lining up with TRBD1. V shed 2 bases, J shed 7 bases, and the junction held 9 bases outside the gene matches. Looked up from germline, CDR1 is SGHVS and CDR2 is FNYEAQ. CDR3 length: 16 residues. DNA for the CDR3: TGTGCCAGCAGCTTACGTACCGGGACAGGGGGTGTTGAAGCTTTCTTT. This gives the protein CASSLRTGTGGVEAFF.

This sequence joins TRBV6-4 and TRBJ1-1, with TRBD1 as a possible D gene (5 bases). V was shortened by 2 bases and J by 3 bases, with 10 bases between the two germline ends. Germline-derived CDR1 and CDR2 are MRHNA and SNTAGT. The CDR3 runs to 14 residues. CDR3 loop: CASSDGTEDTEAFF. Written as DNA, the CDR3 is TGTGCCAGCAGTGACGGGACTGAAGACACTGAAGCTTTCTTT.

The gene calls are TRBV6-5 and TRBJ2-3; 10 bases are shared with TRBD2. With 3 bases clipped from V and 3 bases from J, the junction kept 6 bases outside the gene matches. This CDR3 comprises 16 residues. Germline V gene sequence: CDR1 MNHEY, CDR2 SVGAGI. CDR3 DNA sequence: TGTGCCAGCAGTTATAAAGCGGGGGGGCCTACAGATACGCAGTATTTT. Its translation is CASSYKAGGPTDTQYF.

The rearrangement joins TRBV5-8 to TRBJ1-5; the match to TRBD1 covers 7 bases. Germline values: CDR1 SGHTS, CDR2 YDEGEE. The CDR3 covers 15 residues. The V segment lost 4 bases and the J segment 4 bases; nucleotides outside the gene matches: 8. The CDR3 is CASSRNRGGNQPQHF. CDR3 sequence (DNA): TGTGCCAGCAGCCGGAACAGGGGTGGGAATCAGCCCCAGCATTTT.

The chain links TRBV9 to TRBJ1-2, with D possibly being TRBD1 (6 bases). Germline loops: CDR1 SGDLS, CDR2 YYNGEE. The CDR3 contains 13 residues. Deletions cut 3 bases from V and 5 bases from J, with 11 bases between. DNA of the CDR3: TGTGCCAGCAGCGCGGCTCAGGGGTATGGCTACACCTTC. It specifies CASSAAQGYGYTF.

The genes are TRBV30 and TRBJ2-7, with 9 bases aligning to TRBD1. This CDR3 spans 15 amino acids. Trimming took 1 base from V and 7 from J; bases not matched to a gene: 11. CDR1 and CDR2 (germline): GTSNPN, SVGIG (reference sequence). The CDR3 loop reads CAWSGPNRGRGEQYF. For the CDR3, the DNA is TGTGCCTGGAGTGGCCCCAACAGGGGGCGTGGGGAGCAGTACTTC.

This chain joins TRBV7-9 and TRBJ1-3; D not certain. Per the germline V gene, CDR1 is SEHNR and CDR2 is FQNEAQ (reference sequence). The CDR3 sequence is 14 residues long. Trimming pared 4 bases from V and 4 bases from J, leaving 11 bases between. DNA for the CDR3: TGTGCCAGCAGCTATTCCTCAGTGGGAAACACCATATATTTT. It is translated as CASSYSSVGNTIYF.

The chain combines TRBV28 with TRBJ2-7; 11 nucleotides agree with TRBD1. The germline CDR1 and CDR2 sequences are MDHEN and SYDVKM. This CDR3 is 15 amino acids long. V trimming: 2 bases; J trimming: 6 bases; junction bases outside the gene matches: 6. The CDR3 nucleotides are TGTGCCAGCAGTTTAAGAGGGACAGGGGGTCCCGAGCAGTACTTC. Residues: CASSLRGTGGPEQYF. The full variable domain, rest sourced from reference TRBV28 and TRBJ2-7, is DVKVTQSSRYLVKRTGEKVFLECVQDMDHENMFWYRQDPGLGLRLIYFSYDVKMKEKGDIPEGYSVSREKKERFSLILESASTNQTSMYLCASSLRGTGGPEQYFGPGTRLTVT.

V is TRBV4-1 and J is TRBJ2-7, with TRBD2 matching 10 bases. The CDR3 extends over 13 amino acids. Trimming removed 8 bases from V and 3 bases from J; junction bases left unmatched: 4. CDR1 MGHRA and CDR2 YSYEKL come from the germline V gene. The CDR3 here is CASGLAGGYEQYF. The CDR3 region has the DNA TGCGCCAGCGGCTTAGCGGGGGGCTACGAGCAGTACTTC.

The gene calls are TRBV25-1 and TRBJ2-2; 7 bases align to TRBD1. CDR1 and CDR2 from the germline V gene are MGHDK and SYGVNS. Germline trimming cut 6 bases from V and 5 bases from J; bases unmatched to any gene: 9. CDR3 length equals 15 residues. The CDR3 protein is CASRQTGKGTGELFF. The CDR3, as DNA: TGTGCCAGCAGACAGACAGGGAAGGGTACCGGGGAGCTGTTTTTT.

V is TRBV27 and J is TRBJ1-6; 9 bases fit TRBD1. This CDR3 region has 14 residues. Losses at the gene ends were 4 bases for V and 8 bases for J; bases not matched to a gene: 3. From germline, CDR1 is MNHEY and CDR2 SMNVEV (reference sequence). The CDR3 sequence is CASSSGQGDSPLHF. Written as DNA, the CDR3 is TGTGCCAGCAGTTCGGGACAGGGAGATTCACCCCTCCACTTT.

V gene TRBV7-9 combines with J gene TRBJ1-2; 9 bases line up with TRBD1. Looked up from germline, CDR1 is SEHNR and CDR2 is FQNEAQ (reference sequence). Trimming removed 6 bases from V and 3 bases from J; junction bases left unmatched: 8. This CDR3 is 15 amino acids long. The CDR3 is CASSRTGEVDYGYTF. DNA of the CDR3: TGTGCCAGCAGTCGGACAGGGGAAGTCGACTATGGCTACACCTTC. Full variable domain (missing parts from reference TRBV7-9 and TRBJ1-2): DTGVSQNPRHKITKRGQNVTFRCDPISEHNRLYWYRQTLGQGPEFLTYFQNEAQLEKSRLLSDRFSAERPKGSFSTLEIQRTEQGDSAMYLCASSRTGEVDYGYTFGSGTRLTVV.

J is TRBJ2-3 and V is TRBV5-1; 7 bases are shared with TRBD1. Germline V gives CDR1 SGHRS, CDR2 YFSETQ. V was clipped by 4 bases and J by 1 base; unmatched bases: 6. CDR3 length equals 15 residues. The DNA of the CDR3 is TGCGCCAGCAGCCTAGGGGGCTACCGCACAGATACGCAGTATTTT. Translation gives CASSLGGYRTDTQYF.

This chain joins TRBV6-5 and TRBJ1-1; no definite D call. Germline CDR1 MNHEY, CDR2 SVGAGI. The CDR3 has 14 residues. The germline V and J ends were trimmed by 6 bases and 4 bases, with 15 bases remaining between them. DNA of the CDR3: TGTGCCAGCAGCCCCTACGACATGACCACTGAAGCTTTCTTT. Its protein is CASSPYDMTTEAFF.

The CDR3 nucleotides read TGCAGCGTTCAGGGTATCTACGAGCAGTACTTC. It encodes CSVQGIYEQYF. The rearrangement uses TRBV29-1 and TRBJ2-7; D perhaps matches TRBD1 (5 bases). V was cut by 5 bases and J by 3 bases, with 8 bases left in between. Germline values: CDR1 SQVTM, CDR2 ANQGSEA. The CDR3 length is 11 residues.

The chain uses TRBV6-5 and TRBJ2-7; a weak D match, TRBD1 (6 bases). The ends were cut back, 4 bases at V and 1 base at J, with 11 bases in the middle. The CDR3 is 14 residues long. CDR1 and CDR2 (germline): MNHEY, SVGAGI. The CDR3 region has the DNA TGTGCCAGCAGTTCCACAGGGTATTCCTACGAGCAGTACTTC. This sequence encodes CASSSTGYSYEQYF.

The chain uses TRBV5-1 and TRBJ2-3; TRBD1 aligns across 11 bases. V was clipped by 3 bases and J by 1 base; unmatched bases: 7. In germline, CDR1 is SGHRS, CDR2 YFSETQ. The length of the CDR3 is 17 residues. CDR3 bases: TGCGCCAGCAGCTCTGGACAGGGGGCGAGAGGCACAGATACGCAGTATTTT. Its translation: CASSSGQGARGTDTQYF.

The chain uses TRBV21-1 and TRBJ2-7; no check of the table's D call, TRBD1, against the DNA was made. TRBV21-1 is a pseudogene locus. This CDR3 contains 14 residues. The CDR3 protein is CASSKCRGPYEQYF. Written as DNA, the CDR3 is TGTGCCAGCAGCAAATGCAGGGGGCCCTACGAGCAGTACTTC.

The rearrangement joins TRBV29-1 to TRBJ2-2; 12 nucleotides align to TRBD1. The CDR3 covers 15 residues. The V gene end was trimmed by 7 bases and the J gene end by 8 bases; junction bases not matched to a gene: 11. Germline lookup yields CDR1 SQVTM and CDR2 ANQGSEA. CDR3 sequence: CSARRDRGLSGELFF. In DNA form, the CDR3 reads TGCAGCGCTAGACGGGACAGGGGGCTTTCGGGGGAGCTGTTTTTT.

In DNA, the CDR3 is TGTGCCAGCAGTTCACAGGGGCCGACCACTGAAGCTTTCTTT. Translation: CASSSQGPTTEAFF. This chain connects TRBV28 to TRBJ1-1; 7 nucleotides match TRBD1. The CDR3 is 14 amino acids. The ends lost 4 bases at V and 4 bases at J; junction bases unmatched: 6. Germline CDR1 is MDHEN and CDR2 is SYDVKM.